This is a list of T cell receptor beta chains from one sample in a study of T cell responses to AZD1222 COVID-19 vaccine. Sequencing was performed with immunoSEQ multiplex PCR; in TCRdb, only in-frame clones are kept and a portion is missing. The sample holds about 28,000 clones, just under 80% seen once. Sequenced here: peripheral blood, sampled on day 0 of AZD1222 vaccination. The receptor set was obtained from an adult in good health. Both conserved end residues are part of each CDR3. Fields, in order: D gene, clone size, V gene, J gene, CDR3 protein, CDR3 DNA. A D gene is named only where the DNA matches it firmly. Clone size is given for some rows only: seen once, a few or many times, or a class if the clone is expanded.

>NA|few|TRBV7-9|TRBJ2-7
CASSPTGTGNYEQYF
TGTGCCAGCAGCCCGACGGGAACGGGGAACTACGAGCAGTACTTC
>NA|NA|TRBV7-2|TRBJ2-1
CASSPTWRGAYNEQFF
TGTGCCAGCAGCCCCACCTGGCGAGGGGCTTACAATGAGCAGTTCTTC
>TRBD1|NA|TRBV5-1|TRBJ1-2
CASSSTTGLGYTF
TGCGCCAGCAGCTCTACGACAGGGCTCGGCTACACCTTC
>TRBD1|few|TRBV12-3/TRBV12-4|TRBJ1-2
CASSRTGVYGYTF
TGTGCCAGCAGCCGGACAGGGGTCTATGGCTACACCTTC
>NA|NA|TRBV19|TRBJ1-6
CASSIDHRGSGTVSNSPLHF
TGTGCCAGTAGTATAGACCATCGGGGATCTGGGACGGTATCTAATTCACCCCTCCACTTT
>NA|NA|TRBV7-3|TRBJ2-6
CASSPQGKTGGANVLTF
TGTGCCAGCAGCCCCCAGGGAAAGACCGGGGGGGCCAACGTCCTGACTTTC
>NA|NA|TRBV10-3|TRBJ1-3
CAIREQVSGNTIYF
TGTGCCATCAGGGAACAGGTCTCTGGAAACACCATATATTTT
>NA|NA|TRBV20-1|TRBJ2-3
CSASQRQTSTDTQYF
TGCAGTGCTAGTCAGCGCCAGACTAGCACAGATACGCAGTATTTT
>NA|NA|TRBV5-8|TRBJ1-5
CASSLGRSNQPQHF
TGTGCCAGCAGCTTGGGACGGAGCAATCAGCCCCAGCATTTT
>TRBD2|NA|TRBV6-1|TRBJ2-3
CASSESLAGDTDTQYF
TGTGCCAGCAGTGAAAGCCTAGCGGGGGACACAGATACGCAGTATTTT
>NA|NA|TRBV12-3/TRBV12-4|TRBJ1-2
CASSFMDYGYTF
TGTGCCAGCAGTTTTATGGACTATGGCTACACCTTC
>TRBD1|NA|TRBV7-3|TRBJ1-1
CASSQLGQEAFF
TGTGCCAGCAGCCAGCTGGGACAGGAAGCTTTCTTT
>NA|NA|TRBV25-1|TRBJ2-5
CASSEFLSGEYQETQYF
TGTGCCAGCAGCGAGTTCCTGAGCGGAGAGTACCAAGAGACCCAGTACTTC
>TRBD1|NA|TRBV6-5|TRBJ2-3
CASRSQGALGDTQYF
TGTGCCAGCAGATCGCAGGGGGCGTTGGGAGATACGCAGTATTTT
>NA|once|TRBV6-5|TRBJ2-6
CASSSTGANVLTF
TGTGCCAGCAGTTCAACTGGGGCCAACGTCCTGACTTTC
>NA|NA|TRBV6-5|TRBJ1-5
CASGRSPQHF
TGTGCCAGCGGAAGGAGTCCCCAGCATTTT
>TRBD1|once|TRBV2|TRBJ1-5
CASTEGTGGGPQHF
TGTGCCAGCACCGAAGGGACAGGGGGTGGGCCCCAGCATTTT
>NA|NA|TRBV6-1|TRBJ1-2
CASSEGSSNYGYTF
TGTGCCAGCAGTGAGGGATCCTCTAACTATGGCTACACCTTC
>NA|NA|TRBV3-1/TRBV3-2|TRBJ2-5
CASSKNPETQYF
TGTGCCAGCAGCAAGAACCCAGAGACCCAGTACTTC
>NA|few|TRBV29-1|TRBJ1-2
CSVDSLGGGYTF
TGCAGCGTTGATAGTCTAGGAGGTGGCTACACCTTC
>NA|NA|TRBV12-5|TRBJ2-1
CASGLVPSENEQFF
TGTGCTAGTGGTTTGGTACCCTCAGAAAATGAGCAGTTCTTC
>NA|NA|TRBV27|TRBJ1-6
CASTSTERGPYNSPLHF
TGTGCCAGCACCTCGACAGAAAGGGGCCCCTATAATTCACCCCTCCACTTT
>NA|few|TRBV6-5|TRBJ1-5
CASSLGRGYRQPQHF
TGTGCCAGCAGTTTAGGCAGGGGATATCGCCAGCCCCAGCATTTT
>TRBD1|NA|TRBV18|TRBJ1-2
CASSGQGTNYGYTF
TGTGCCAGCTCAGGACAGGGGACGAACTATGGCTACACCTTC
>NA|NA|TRBV14|TRBJ2-5
CASSQVPRQTQYF
TGTGCCAGCAGTCAAGTTCCCCGCCAGACCCAGTACTTC
>NA|NA|TRBV19|TRBJ2-3
CASSMRGSLGDTQYF
TGTGCCAGTAGTATGAGGGGTAGCTTGGGAGATACGCAGTATTTT
>NA|NA|TRBV5-1|TRBJ2-1
CASSLAETGRSYNEQFF
TGCGCCAGCAGCTTGGCGGAAACCGGCCGCTCCTACAATGAGCAGTTCTTC
>NA|NA|TRBV19|TRBJ1-6
CASSPSEGSPLHF
TGTGCCAGTAGTCCCTCCGAGGGTTCACCCCTCCACTTT
>TRBD1|NA|TRBV4-3|TRBJ1-6
CASSQDGAATDRASPLHF
TGCGCCAGCAGCCAAGATGGAGCAGCGACAGACAGGGCTTCACCCCTCCACTTT
>NA|few|TRBV29-1|TRBJ1-2
CSAGDNYGYTF
TGCAGCGCCGGGGACAACTATGGCTACACCTTC
>NA|NA|TRBV5-1|TRBJ1-4
CASSFAQGTEKLFF
TGCGCCAGCAGCTTTGCGCAGGGTACTGAAAAACTGTTTTTT
>NA|few|TRBV11-3|TRBJ2-3
CASSPTPLSTDTQYF
TGTGCCAGCAGCCCGACCCCCCTTAGCACAGATACGCAGTATTTT
>NA|NA|TRBV10-2|TRBJ2-7
CASSEGGASSYEQYF
TGCGCCAGCAGTGAAGGAGGGGCCTCCTCCTACGAGCAGTACTTC
>TRBD1|NA|TRBV6-1|TRBJ1-1
CASSEDRGERLTEGTEAFF
TGTGCCAGCAGTGAAGACAGGGGGGAGCGTTTAACAGAAGGCACTGAAGCTTTCTTT
>NA|few|TRBV19|TRBJ2-5
CASSILGTGETQYF
TGTGCCAGTAGTATTTTGGGGACTGGGGAGACCCAGTACTTC
>NA|NA|TRBV4-2|TRBJ2-5
CASSPSVRETQYF
TGTGCCAGCAGCCCCTCGGTCCGGGAGACCCAGTACTTC
>TRBD1|NA|TRBV24-1|TRBJ2-2
CATGTGVTGELFF
TGTGCCACCGGGACAGGGGTCACCGGGGAGCTGTTTTTT
>NA|few|TRBV19|TRBJ1-5
CASNPGLRSGPQHF
TGTGCCAGTAACCCAGGATTACGCAGCGGGCCCCAGCATTTT
>TRBD2|NA|TRBV28|TRBJ2-2
CASYREGGKNTGELFF
TGTGCCAGCTACCGGGAGGGCGGGAAGAACACCGGGGAGCTGTTTTTT
>TRBD2|NA|TRBV4-1|TRBJ2-2
CASSHPLGLAGGVGTGELFF
TGCGCCAGCAGCCACCCCCTAGGGCTAGCGGGAGGAGTGGGGACCGGGGAGCTGTTTTTT
>TRBD1|NA|TRBV7-2|TRBJ1-5
CASSLAGQGYQPQHF
TGTGCCAGCAGCTTAGCGGGACAGGGTTATCAGCCCCAGCATTTT
>NA|NA|TRBV7-2|TRBJ2-2
CASSLAGRGTGELFF
TGTGCCAGCAGCTTAGCGGGTCGAGGGACCGGGGAGCTGTTTTTT
>NA|NA|TRBV20-1|TRBJ1-2
CSASRLRDGYTF
TGCAGTGCTAGTAGGCTGAGGGATGGCTACACCTTC
>NA|NA|TRBV2|TRBJ2-5
CASRDYGETQYF
TGTGCCAGCAGGGACTATGGAGAGACCCAGTACTTC
>NA|NA|TRBV7-2|TRBJ2-3
CASSLGFTTDTQYF
TGTGCCAGCAGCTTAGGGTTTACCACAGATACGCAGTATTTT
>TRBD2|NA|TRBV5-1|TRBJ2-2
CASSLDGGTNTGELFF
TGCGCCAGCAGCTTGGACGGGGGGACGAACACCGGGGAGCTGTTTTTT
>TRBD1|few|TRBV2|TRBJ1-2
CASSAARQGSGYTF
TGTGCCAGCAGTGCAGCCCGACAGGGCTCTGGCTACACCTTC
>NA|NA|TRBV3-1/TRBV3-2|TRBJ2-1
CASSQARGSGPRTAGSYNEQFF
TGTGCCAGCAGCCAAGCCCGTGGTAGCGGCCCCAGAACGGCCGGCTCCTACAATGAGCAGTTCTTC
>NA|NA|TRBV9|TRBJ1-1
CASSEEPLISTEAFF
TGTGCCAGCAGCGAGGAACCCTTGATAAGCACTGAAGCTTTCTTT
>NA|NA|TRBV5-1|TRBJ2-2
CASSPPFATGELFF
TGCGCCAGCAGCCCGCCTTTTGCCACCGGGGAGCTGTTTTTT
>NA|NA|TRBV28|TRBJ2-2
CASSLWGDNTGELFF
TGTGCCAGCAGTTTATGGGGGGACAACACCGGGGAGCTGTTTTTT
>NA|few|TRBV5-1|TRBJ1-2
CASSLGDVNYGYTF
TGCGCCAGCAGCTTGGGGGACGTAAACTATGGCTACACCTTC
>NA|NA|TRBV12-3/TRBV12-4|TRBJ1-1
CASRGRATTEAFF
TGTGCCAGCAGGGGGAGGGCCACAACTGAAGCTTTCTTT
>TRBD2|NA|TRBV7-7|TRBJ2-3
CASSLLGRVTDTQYF
TGTGCCAGCAGCTTACTCGGGAGGGTCACAGATACGCAGTATTTT
>TRBD2|NA|TRBV24-1|TRBJ2-3
CATSDSLAGDTQYF
TGTGCCACCAGTGATTCACTAGCGGGAGATACGCAGTATTTT
>TRBD1|NA|TRBV2|TRBJ2-1
CASNYDRDNEQFF
TGTGCCAGCAATTATGACAGGGACAATGAGCAGTTCTTC
>NA|few|TRBV11-3|TRBJ2-1
CASSPQTVGNEQFF
TGTGCCAGCAGCCCTCAAACCGTCGGGAATGAGCAGTTCTTC
>TRBD2|NA|TRBV19|TRBJ2-1
CASSISSGGRSSYNEQFF
TGTGCCAGTAGTATTTCGTCGGGCGGGAGGAGCTCCTACAATGAGCAGTTCTTC